These 27 T cell receptor beta chains share one sample of origin, sequenced in a study of breast tumors, draining lymph nodes, adjacent tissues. In TCRdb, the multiplex PCR reads were re-called with MiXCR into one record per CDR3 protein. The sample lists about 140,000 distinct CDR3 sequences, approximately 30% seen once, with about 2.3% in the top ten. Samples came from axillary lymph nodes draining the breast cancer. What was sequenced was axillary lymph node tissue. These receptors all stem from a female donor with breast cancer. Some clones in this sample may be carry-over from other donors' samples.

This clonotype was recorded once. Since a much larger clone is just one base distant, this may be a read error. This sequence joins TRBV6-1 and TRBJ2-7; D is possibly TRBD1 (5 bases). Germline CDR1 reads MNHNS; CDR2 reads SASEGT. This CDR3 spans 15 amino acids. The CDR3 protein is CVSSHDAGSDYEQYF. The CDR3 DNA follows: TGTGTCAGCAGTCACGATGCAGGGTCGGACTACGAGCAGTACTTC.

This clonotype was picked up many times. CDR3 sequence (DNA): TGCAGCGTTGAAACGACAAGCCCGTCCGACACCGGGGAGCTGTTTTTT. Translation gives CSVETTSPSDTGELFF. The chain links TRBV29-1 to TRBJ2-2, with D unclear. This CDR3 has 16 amino acids. V was clipped by 2 bases and J by 3 bases, with 16 bases between them. CDR1 SQVTM and CDR2 ANQGSEA come from the germline V gene.

Here the CDR3 reads CASSLEQAYNSPLHF. The DNA for the CDR3 is TGTGCCAGCAGCTTAGAACAAGCCTATAATTCACCCCTCCACTTT. The chain uses TRBV7-9 and TRBJ1-6; no definite D call. V was clipped by 1 base and J by 2 bases, with 6 bases between them. This CDR3 has 15 residues. Germline-derived CDR1 and CDR2 are SEHNR and FQNEAQ (reference sequence).

This clonotype was seen repeatedly, ten times or more. DNA for the CDR3: TGTGCCAGCAGTTTGAATAGCGGGGGGAACAATGAGCAGTTCTTC. It is translated as CASSLNSGGNNEQFF. This rearrangement joins TRBV12-3 or TRBV12-4 to TRBJ2-1; 10 nucleotides line up with TRBD2. The CDR3 has 15 residues. Trimming at V came to 3 bases and at J to 5 bases, leaving 4 bases not matched to a gene.

About this clonotype itself: This may be a read error: a much more frequent sequence differs by one nucleotide. This is likely a read error, given that the CDR3 carries no conserved phenylalanine or tryptophan at its end. V gene TRBV5-4 combines with J gene TRBJ2-5, with 9 bases aligning to TRBD1. The CDR3 is made up of 13 amino acids. Trimming took 4 bases from V and 5 from J; bases not matched to a gene: 3. Germline CDR1 is SGHNT and CDR2 is YYREEE (reference sequence). The DNA of the CDR3 is TGTGCCAGCAGCGAAGGACAGGGGGAGACCCAGTACCTC. It yields the protein CASSEGQGETQYL.

This clonotype was seen a handful of times. The chain uses TRBV6-5 and TRBJ1-2; D is unclear. Per germline, CDR1 MNHEY and CDR2 SVGAGI. The V end was cut by 2 bases, the J end by 2 bases, with 6 bases between. The CDR3 is 13 amino acids. CDR3 residues: CASSYRVNYGYTF. The CDR3 region has the DNA TGTGCCAGCAGTTACAGGGTGAACTATGGCTACACCTTC.

This clonotype was recorded many times. The chain couples TRBV6-2 or TRBV6-3 to TRBJ1-6; 9 bases line up with TRBD1. Germline CDR1 MNHEY, CDR2 SVGEGT. The CDR3 is 14 amino acids. Trimming removed 6 bases from V and 7 bases from J; junction bases left unmatched: 4. The CDR3 protein is CASRETGGNSPLHF. For the CDR3, the DNA is TGTGCCAGCAGGGAGACAGGGGGGAATTCACCCCTCCACTTT.

The sample holds many counts of this clonotype. The chain uses TRBV12-3 or TRBV12-4 and TRBJ2-5; D may be TRBD1 or TRBD2 (5 bases each). The CDR3 loop spans 14 amino acids. V lost 5 bases and J lost 3, with 13 bases in between. CDR3 DNA: TGTGCCAGCAGTGGCTGGGACCGAAAAGAGACCCAGTACTTC. This gives the protein CASSGWDRKETQYF.

This clonotype has only one observation. The chain recombines TRBV5-1 with TRBJ2-5; 7 positions match TRBD2. After removal of 1 base from V and 2 bases from J, the junction contained 8 bases not matched to a gene. The CDR3 has 16 amino acids. In germline, CDR1 is SGHRS, CDR2 YFSETQ. This CDR3 is CASSLTWGGGQETQYF. CDR3 nucleotide sequence: TGCGCCAGCAGCTTGACGTGGGGCGGGGGACAAGAGACCCAGTACTTC.

The chain combines TRBV7-6 with TRBJ2-1; 12 bases align to TRBD2. Germline CDR1 SGHVS, CDR2 FNYEAQ. This CDR3 has 11 amino acids. This CDR3 is CASASGGAAFF. In DNA, the CDR3 is TGTGCTAGCGCTAGCGGGGGGGCAGCGTTCTTC.

About this clonotype itself: A much larger clone lies one base from this, so it may be a read error. The chain couples TRBV28 to TRBJ2-7; D call uncertain. This CDR3 region has 12 residues. V was pared by 7 bases and J by 4 bases, with 11 bases between. Germline V gene sequence: CDR1 MDHEN, CDR2 SYDVKM. CDR3 sequence: CASTTPGYEQYF. CDR3 bases: TGTGCCAGCACCACCCCCGGGTACGAGCAGTACTTC.

The DNA of the CDR3 is TGTGCCACCAGCAGGGATCGTGGGGTGTCTAGTGAGCAGTACTTC. Protein: CATSRDRGVSSEQYF. The chain is built from TRBV15 and TRBJ2-7; D unclear. V was cut by 3 bases and J by 7 bases, with 19 bases left in between. Germline V gene sequence: CDR1 LNHNV, CDR2 YYDKDF (reference sequence). This CDR3 spans 15 amino acids.

This clonotype showed up many times. The V gene is TRBV4-1, the J gene TRBJ2-7; TRBD1 is a possible D gene (6 bases). CDR3 length: 15 residues. Trimming pared 5 bases from V and 3 bases from J, leaving 17 bases between. CDR1 is MGHRA, CDR2 YSYEKL, per germline. The CDR3 loop is CASSKVGDTNYEQYF. The CDR3 nucleotides are TGCGCCAGCAGCAAAGTAGGGGACACCAACTACGAGCAGTACTTC.

The rearrangement uses TRBV29-1 and TRBJ2-3; D may be TRBD1 or TRBD2 (5 bases each). The V end was cut by 4 bases, the J end by 3 bases, with 11 bases between. The CDR3 loop spans 13 amino acids. CDR1 is SQVTM, CDR2 ANQGSEA, per germline. Here the CDR3 reads CSVVGEGTDTQYF. CDR3 DNA: TGCAGCGTTGTGGGGGAAGGGACAGATACGCAGTATTTT.

The chain recombines TRBV20-1 with TRBJ2-5, with 7 bases that match TRBD1. V dropped 5 bases and J dropped 4; count of bases not matched to a gene: 4. CDR1 DFQATT and CDR2 SNEGSKA come from the germline V gene (reference sequence). CDR3 length equals 12 residues. CDR3 sequence (DNA): TGCAGTGCTTCCTCAGGGGGAGAGACCCAGTACTTC. Translating gives CSASSGGETQYF.

Worth noting for this clonotype: Since the CDR3 does not end with the conserved phenylalanine or tryptophan, this likely comes from a read error. The chain joins TRBV12-3 or TRBV12-4 to TRBJ2-7; TRBD1 matches at 10 bases. The J segment lost 4 bases and the V segment lost 6 bases, leaving 3 bases of the junction unmatched. The CDR3 loop spans 13 amino acids. CDR3 sequence reads: CASSRTGGYEQYL. CDR3 nucleotides: TGTGCCAGCAGCAGGACAGGGGGGTACGAGCAGTACCTC.

This clonotype appeared a few times. A single base separates this from a much larger clone, so it may be a read error. The chain uses TRBV7-9 and TRBJ1-6; unclear D gene. Germline CDR1 and CDR2: SEHNR and FQNEAQ (reference sequence). The CDR3 contains 12 residues. The CDR3 DNA reads TGTGCCAGCAGTACGGATAATTCACTCCTCCACTTT. Translated, it gives CASSTDNSLLHF.

This clonotype appeared many times. The J gene is TRBJ1-2, the V gene TRBV30; 7 bases match TRBD1. The CDR3 length is 13 residues. CDR1 is GTSNPN and CDR2 is SVGIG in the germline V gene (reference sequence). V lost 2 bases and J lost 2; bases outside the gene matches: 2. CDR3 residues: CAWSQQGNYGYTF. CDR3 sequence (DNA): TGTGCCTGGAGTCAACAGGGGAACTATGGCTACACCTTC.

This clonotype was counted a few times. This may come from a read error, since a much larger clone is one base off. The CDR3 DNA follows: TGTGCCAGCAGCCTCGGACAGGGGGAGGTAGAGACCCAGCACTTC. This encodes CASSLGQGEVETQHF. The J gene is TRBJ2-5, the V gene TRBV7-6, with 10 positions matching TRBD1. CDR3 length: 15 amino acids. Germline assignment: CDR1 SGHVS and CDR2 FNYEAQ.

The chain recombines TRBV7-3 with TRBJ2-2; no definite D call. The germline CDR1 and CDR2 sequences are SGHTA and FQGTGA. The CDR3 has 15 residues. Between the trimmed V and J ends, which lost 5 bases and 6 bases, there was a span of 16 bases. Written as DNA, the CDR3 is TGTGCCAGCAGCCCCGGACGCGGTAACGCCGGGGAGCTGTTTTTT. This codes for CASSPGRGNAGELFF. Full variable domain (missing parts from reference TRBV7-3 and TRBJ2-2): GAGVSQTPSNKVTEKGKYVELRCDPISGHTALYWYRQSLGQGPEFLIYFQGTGAADDSGLPNDRFFAVRPEGSVSTLKIQRTERGDSAVYLCASSPGRGNAGELFFGEGSRLTVL.

In this sample, this clonotype turned up many times. V and J are TRBV11-2 and TRBJ1-5; TRBD1 is a possible D gene (5 bases). Germline V gene data show CDR1 as SGHAT and CDR2 as FQNNGV. With 3 bases removed from V and 2 bases from J, the gap between germline ends came to 11 bases. CDR3 length: 15 residues. CDR3 residues: CASSFQGVGNQPQHF. The DNA for the CDR3 is TGTGCCAGCAGCTTCCAGGGTGTTGGCAATCAGCCCCAGCATTTT.

This clonotype was detected ten times or more. V is TRBV25-1 and J is TRBJ1-1, with D perhaps matching TRBD1 (5 bases). The germline V gene has CDR1 MGHDK and CDR2 SYGVNS. The CDR3 sequence is 12 residues long. V dropped 3 bases and J dropped 4 bases, with 6 bases sitting between them. CDR3 nucleotide sequence: TGTGCCAGCAGTGAGAGGGGCACTGAAGCTTTCTTT. It translates to CASSERGTEAFF.

As concerns this clonotype: One junction end does not reproduce the germline sequence, and a read error may be involved. The genes are TRBV19 and TRBJ1-2; D unclear. The germline V gene has CDR1 LNHDA and CDR2 SQIVND (reference sequence). The CDR3 contains 14 residues. CDR3 sequence (DNA): TGTGCCAGTAGTACCTTAAGCCCGAAAGGCGGCTACGCCTTC. Protein product: CASSTLSPKGGYAF.

On this clonotype: One end of the junction fails to match germline, which may point to a read error. The chain combines TRBV5-6 with TRBJ1-5; TRBD1 aligns across 9 bases. CDR3 length equals 17 residues. CDR1 SGHDT and CDR2 YYEEEE come from the germline V gene. As DNA, the CDR3 is TGTGCCAGCAGCCTGAGGTACCCGGGACAGGGCTATCAACCCCAGCATTTT. This sequence encodes CASSLRYPGQGYQPQHF. Looking up the rest from reference TRBV5-6 and TRBJ1-5 gives the full variable domain: DAGVTQSPTHLIKTRGQQVTLRCSPKSGHDTVSWYQQALGQGPQFIFQYYEEEERQRGNFPDRFSGHQFPNYSSELNVNALLLGDSALYLCASSLRYPGQGYQPQHFGDGTRLSIL.

In its sample, this clonotype was seen many times. The chain has TRBV6-5 and TRBJ2-3; tentatively, D is TRBD2 (7 bases). The V gene lost 2 bases and the J gene lost 4 bases, with 13 bases spanning the gap. CDR3 length equals 15 residues. Per the germline V gene, CDR1 is MNHEY and CDR2 is SVGAGI. The CDR3 bases are TGTGCCAGCAGTTACGTTGGGGGGGGCGCAGATACGCAGTATTTT. It encodes CASSYVGGGADTQYF.

A word on this clonotype: Mismatch with germline at one junction end may stem from a read error. The chain recombines TRBV30 with TRBJ2-1, with 8 bases lining up with TRBD2. CDR1 is GTSNPN, CDR2 SVGIG, per germline (reference sequence). This CDR3 has 15 residues. Here the CDR3 reads CAWSGRGAGGNEQLF. The DNA of the CDR3 is TGTGCCTGGAGTGGACGGGGGGCGGGGGGCAATGAGCAGCTCTTC.

Points on this clonotype: One end of the junction is discordant with germline, which a read error may explain. This rearrangement joins TRBV5-8 to TRBJ1-1; D gene unclear. Germline V CDR1 and CDR2: SGHTS, YDEGEE. This CDR3 has 14 amino acids. The CDR3 DNA sequence: TGCGCCAGCAGCTTGCCGGACCTGAACACTGAAGCTTTCTTT. Translating gives CASSLPDLNTEAFF.